What follows are 28 T cell receptor beta chains derived from one specimen sequenced in a study of T cell responses to AZD1222 COVID-19 vaccine. Sequencing used immunoSEQ multiplex PCR; TCRdb keeps in-frame clones, though not all of them. The data show about 150,000 clones, more than 85% seen once. The sequencing used peripheral blood, collected 28 days after the second AZD1222 dose. These receptors all stem from an adult who received the AZD1222 COVID-19 vaccine.

This clone was detected once. The rearrangement joins TRBV18 to TRBJ1-6, with D uncertain. The CDR3 runs to 15 residues. Deletions cut 6 bases from V and 6 bases from J, with 15 bases between. The germline V gene has CDR1 KGHSH and CDR2 LQKENI. The CDR3 region has the DNA TGTGCCAGCTCTGAGACGCAAAAACCTAATTCACCCCTCCACTTT. This sequence encodes CASSETQKPNSPLHF.

This chain connects TRBV5-4 to TRBJ2-1; 7 bases match TRBD2. With 4 bases clipped from V and 6 bases from J, the junction kept 4 bases outside the gene matches. The CDR3 runs 13 residues. Germline values: CDR1 SGHNT, CDR2 YYREEE (reference sequence). The CDR3 nucleotides are TGTGCCAGCAGCCGGGGGACTACCAATGAGCAGTTCTTC. It yields the protein CASSRGTTNEQFF.

J is TRBJ2-3 and V is TRBV11-3, with 8 bases identical to TRBD1. Germline trimming cut 6 bases from V and 3 bases from J; bases unmatched to any gene: 2. Looked up from germline, CDR1 is SGHNT and CDR2 is YENEEA. The CDR3 loop spans 13 amino acids. The CDR3 bases are TGTGCCAGCAGGAGGACAGGGACAGATACGCAGTATTTT. This codes for CASRRTGTDTQYF.

This clone was observed a single time. The V and J genes are TRBV6-5 and TRBJ1-1; perhaps TRBD1 as D (5 bases). The CDR3 sequence is 14 residues long. Germline CDR1 MNHEY, CDR2 SVGAGI. The V and J ends lost 0 bases and 5 bases respectively, with 10 bases between them. CDR3 sequence reads: CASSYSRGRTEAFF. In nucleotides, the CDR3 is TGTGCCAGCAGTTACTCGCGGGGGAGGACTGAAGCTTTCTTT.

The V call is TRBV7-8, the J call TRBJ2-1; D possibly uses TRBD1 or TRBD2 (5 bases each). Germline-derived CDR1 and CDR2 are SGHVS and FQNEAQ. V was pared by 5 bases and J by 8 bases, with 19 bases between. The CDR3 has 15 residues. CDR3 sequence (DNA): TGTGCCAGCAGCGCCCACCGGGGACGCCGGGATGAGCAGTTCTTC. Translation gives CASSAHRGRRDEQFF.

The chain has TRBV3-1 (or the pseudogene TRBV3-2) and TRBJ2-3; tentative D call: TRBD2 (5 bases). The CDR3 length is 15 residues. Germline V gene sequence: CDR1 LGHDT, CDR2 YNNKEL (reference sequence). Trimming shortened V by 8 bases and J by 2 bases, and 17 bases separated the two germline ends. DNA for the CDR3: TGTGCCAGCTCCCGACTGGGGAGTTTCACAGATACGCAGTATTTT. It specifies CASSRLGSFTDTQYF.

Only one count was recorded for this clone. The gene calls are TRBV11-2 and TRBJ2-7, with D maybe TRBD1 (5 bases). Between the trimmed V and J ends, which lost 3 bases and 3 bases, there was a span of 15 bases. The CDR3 has 15 amino acids. CDR1 SGHAT and CDR2 FQNNGV come from the germline V gene. The CDR3 sequence is CASSLSGASFYEQYF. CDR3 coding DNA: TGTGCCAGCAGCTTGAGTGGGGCCTCCTTCTACGAGCAGTACTTC.

On this clone itself: Other DNA sequences in the same sample also yield this CDR3. The V and J genes are TRBV5-1 and TRBJ2-3; no clear D. CDR3 size: 16 residues. With 1 base removed from V and 0 bases from J, the gap between germline ends came to 12 bases. The germline gives CDR1 SGHRS, CDR2 YFSETQ. CDR3 sequence: CASSLPSGSSTDTQYF. DNA for the CDR3: TGCGCCAGCAGCTTGCCCTCTGGCAGTAGCACAGATACGCAGTATTTT.

This chain joins TRBV28 and TRBJ1-5; D not resolved. This CDR3 has 15 amino acids. Germline CDR1 reads MDHEN; CDR2 reads SYDVKM. Trimming pared 5 bases from V and 3 bases from J, leaving 14 bases between. CDR3 sequence: CASSRPDGYNQPQHF. The CDR3 DNA sequence: TGTGCCAGCAGTCGTCCGGACGGTTACAATCAGCCCCAGCATTTT.

V and J are TRBV4-1 and TRBJ2-7; D may be TRBD1 (5 bases). Per the germline V gene, CDR1 is MGHRA and CDR2 is YSYEKL. This CDR3 has 18 residues. V shed 1 base and J shed 1 base, with 20 bases lying between them. This chain's CDR3 is CASSQVWAIVGESYEQYF. CDR3 nucleotides: TGCGCCAGCAGCCAAGTCTGGGCTATTGTAGGGGAATCCTACGAGCAGTACTTC.

This rearrangement joins TRBV4-1 to TRBJ1-2, with a weak D call TRBD1 (6 bases). Trimming removed 1 base from V and 0 bases from J, with 9 bases in between. The CDR3 sequence is 15 residues long. The germline CDR1 and CDR2 sequences are MGHRA and YSYEKL. The CDR3 protein is CASSQATGTNYGYTF. The CDR3 DNA reads TGCGCCAGCAGCCAAGCGACAGGAACTAACTATGGCTACACCTTC.

The count of this clone is one. This chain joins TRBV7-2 and TRBJ1-4, with 8 bases identical to TRBD1. Germline CDR1 reads SGHTA; CDR2 reads FQGNSA. This CDR3 has 14 amino acids. Germline trimming cut 5 bases from V and 4 bases from J; bases unmatched to any gene: 3. Here the CDR3 reads CASSPDRVNEKLFF. For the CDR3, the DNA is TGTGCCAGCAGCCCGGACAGGGTTAATGAAAAACTGTTTTTT.

The gene calls are TRBV18 and TRBJ1-1, with TRBD1 matching 7 bases. The junction had 6 bases not matched to a gene; V was cut back by 4 bases and J by 1 base. The CDR3 length is 15 residues. Germline CDR1 and CDR2: KGHSH and LQKENI. This CDR3 reads CASSHPSGGNTEAFF. In DNA, the CDR3 is TGTGCCAGCTCACATCCGTCAGGGGGGAACACTGAAGCTTTCTTT.

This rearrangement joins TRBV18 to TRBJ1-4; D might be TRBD1 (5 bases). Trimming removed 4 bases from V and 5 bases from J, with 17 bases in between. Germline V CDR1 and CDR2: KGHSH, LQKENI. This CDR3 is 16 amino acids long. The CDR3 sequence: CASSRLRTGVNEKLFF. DNA for the CDR3: TGTGCCAGCTCACGATTGAGAACAGGCGTAAATGAAAAACTGTTTTTT.

This chain connects TRBV11-2 to TRBJ2-2; D is unresolved. Germline V gene lookup returns CDR1 SGHAT and CDR2 FQNNGV. Trimming left V 1 base short and J 0 bases short, with 3 bases between. The CDR3 is made up of 14 amino acids. CDR3 amino acids: CASSLATNTGELFF. The CDR3 DNA follows: TGTGCCAGCAGCTTAGCAACGAACACCGGGGAGCTGTTTTTT.

The rearrangement links TRBV2 to TRBJ1-4; 8 bases map to TRBD1. The CDR3 has 12 residues. The V and J ends lost 10 bases and 5 bases, in that order; junction bases with no gene match: 3. Germline V gene sequence: CDR1 SNHLY, CDR2 FYNNEI. This CDR3 is CATQGDNEKLFF. The CDR3 DNA is TGTGCCACACAGGGGGACAATGAAAAACTGTTTTTT.

The chain joins TRBV9 to TRBJ1-1, with TRBD1 identical over 10 bases. The CDR3 spans 15 residues. V dropped 0 bases and J dropped 5; count of bases not matched to a gene: 4. Germline lookup yields CDR1 SGDLS and CDR2 YYNGEE. The CDR3 region is CASSVVGTGVTEAFF. In DNA, the CDR3 is TGTGCCAGCAGCGTAGTCGGGACAGGGGTAACTGAAGCTTTCTTT.

This clone was seen a handful of times. The V call is TRBV5-6, the J call TRBJ1-3; 9 positions match TRBD1. Germline V gene lookup returns CDR1 SGHDT and CDR2 YYEEEE. V was clipped by 2 bases and J by 5 bases; unmatched bases: 8. CDR3 length equals 16 residues. CDR3 in DNA: TGTGCCAGCAGCTTTTTCGGGACAGGGCAAAGAAACACCATATATTTT. Translating gives CASSFFGTGQRNTIYF.

The rearrangement joins TRBV21-1 to TRBJ1-1; no DNA check was done on the table's D call, TRBD1. TRBV21-1 is described as a pseudogene. The CDR3 runs 17 residues. The CDR3 nucleotides are TGTGCCAGCAGCGCCCGGGGGCAGGGGGCGCGAAGGTCTGAAGCTTTCTTT. Protein product: CASSARGQGARRSEAFF.

The chain couples TRBV5-1 to TRBJ1-2, with D unresolved. Germline lookup yields CDR1 SGHRS and CDR2 YFSETQ. The CDR3 has 12 amino acids. The V and J ends lost 5 bases and 3 bases respectively, with 8 bases between them. The CDR3 reads CASSRTDYGYTF. In nucleotides, the CDR3 is TGCGCCAGCAGTAGGACGGACTATGGCTACACCTTC.

The chain couples TRBV4-1 to TRBJ2-1; 9 positions agree with TRBD2. The CDR3 runs 18 residues. Looked up from germline, CDR1 is MGHRA and CDR2 is YSYEKL. J gave up 4 bases and V 2 bases, and 12 bases lay outside the gene matches. Here the CDR3 reads CASSQSTIAGVSYNEQFF. CDR3 coding DNA: TGCGCCAGCAGCCAATCAACCATAGCGGGAGTATCTTACAATGAGCAGTTCTTC.

This rearrangement joins TRBV3-1 (or the pseudogene TRBV3-2) to TRBJ2-2; the match to TRBD1 covers 11 bases. The V gene's germline CDR1 is LGHDT and CDR2 YNNKEL (reference sequence). V lost 4 bases to trimming and J lost 1 base; unmatched junction nucleotides: 8. CDR3 length: 18 residues. CDR3 nucleotide sequence: TGTGCCAGCAGCCGAGGGGACAGGGGGGCTAAGAACACCGGGGAGCTGTTTTTT. This encodes CASSRGDRGAKNTGELFF.

The chain couples TRBV18 to TRBJ2-1; 7 positions agree with TRBD2. This CDR3 has 14 residues. CDR1 is KGHSH, CDR2 LQKENI, per germline. Germline trimming cut 4 bases from V and 3 bases from J; bases unmatched to any gene: 3. The CDR3 protein is CASSRGGNYNEQFF. In DNA, the CDR3 is TGTGCCAGCTCACGGGGGGGAAACTACAATGAGCAGTTCTTC.

The genes are TRBV28 and TRBJ2-1, with 12 bases identical to TRBD1. The V segment lost 6 bases and the J segment 7 bases; nucleotides outside the gene matches: 7. CDR3 length: 15 residues. Germline-derived CDR1 and CDR2 are MDHEN and SYDVKM. The CDR3 protein is CASSSPGQGANEQFF. The CDR3, as DNA: TGTGCCAGCAGCTCCCCGGGACAGGGGGCGAATGAGCAGTTCTTC.

The chain employs TRBV19 and TRBJ2-3, with no clear D. The CDR3 loop spans 14 amino acids. The V and J ends lost 0 bases and 2 bases respectively, with 6 bases between them. Germline CDR1 and CDR2: LNHDA and SQIVND (reference sequence). CDR3 sequence reads: CASSIDPLTDTQYF. DNA for the CDR3: TGTGCCAGTAGTATAGATCCCCTCACAGATACGCAGTATTTT.

The V and J genes are TRBV3-1 (or the pseudogene TRBV3-2) and TRBJ1-3; 7 nucleotides line up with TRBD1. Trimming took 3 bases from V and 0 from J; bases not matched to a gene: 5. CDR1 and CDR2 from the germline V gene are LGHDT and YNNKEL (reference sequence). The CDR3 runs 16 residues. The CDR3 protein is CASSHRTGASGNTIYF. For the CDR3, the DNA is TGTGCCAGCAGCCACAGGACAGGCGCCTCTGGAAACACCATATATTTT.

V gene TRBV24-1 combines with J gene TRBJ1-5; no reliable D call. Germline V gives CDR1 KGHDR, CDR2 SFDVKD. The CDR3 contains 16 residues. Trimming shortened V by 5 bases and J by 3 bases, and 16 bases separated the two germline ends. CDR3 loop: CATSVTRRGLNQPQHF. In DNA form, the CDR3 reads TGTGCCACCAGTGTAACGCGGCGAGGCCTCAATCAGCCCCAGCATTTT.

The chain carries TRBV30 and TRBJ1-1; D is possibly TRBD1 (6 bases). The CDR3 is 13 residues long. V dropped 6 bases and J dropped 7 bases, with 18 bases sitting between them. Germline V lookup: CDR1 GTSNPN, CDR2 SVGIG (reference sequence). The CDR3 here is CACLIYGQLEAFF. The CDR3 region has the DNA TGTGCCTGCCTTATATATGGACAGCTTGAAGCTTTCTTT. Complete variable domain (other parts from reference TRBV30 and TRBJ1-1): SQTIHQWPATLVQPVGSPLSLECTVEGTSNPNLYWYRQAAGRGLQLLFYSVGIGQISSEVPQNLSASRPQDRQFILSSKKLLLSDSGFYLCACLIYGQLEAFFGQGTRLTVV.